A selection of T cell receptor beta chains follows, all from one sample in a study of technical replicates of blood from a few donors. The repertoire was sequenced with immunoSEQ multiplex PCR; TCRdb's copy has only in-frame clones and lacks some. The sample shows some 78,000 clones, 94% of them seen only once. The sequencing input was T cells isolated from PBMCs. The source of these receptors is a human donor in good health. The CDR3 runs from the conserved cysteine through the conserved F or W. D genes are given only for firm matches. Clone size is given for some rows only: seen once, a few or many times, or a class if the clone is expanded.

v_gene	d_gene	abundance	j_gene	CDR3aa	CDR3nt
TRBV5-6	TRBD2	once	TRBJ2-1	CASSLVSGRAREQFF	TGTGCCAGCAGCTTGGTCAGCGGGAGGGCCCGGGAGCAGTTCTTC
TRBV28	.	.	TRBJ2-7	CASSTEVDRNYEQYF	TGTGCCAGCAGTACGGAGGTCGACAGGAACTACGAGCAGTACTTC
TRBV15	.	.	TRBJ2-7	CATSRDLNYEQYF	TGTGCCACCAGCCGCGACTTGAACTACGAGCAGTACTTC
TRBV4-1	TRBD1	.	TRBJ2-7	CASSQVGQGAYEQYF	TGCGCCAGCAGCCAAGTGGGACAGGGCGCCTACGAGCAGTACTTC
TRBV6-4	TRBD1	.	TRBJ2-2	CASSDSSTGGTGELFF	TGTGCCAGCAGTGACTCCTCTACAGGGGGCACCGGGGAGCTGTTTTTT
TRBV2	.	.	TRBJ1-5	CASEDGSWRNQPQHF	TGTGCCAGCGAGGACGGGAGTTGGCGCAATCAGCCCCAGCATTTT
TRBV28	.	.	TRBJ1-2	CASSQLQGGGYTF	TGTGCCAGCAGCCAATTACAGGGTGGTGGCTACACCTTC
TRBV7-9	TRBD2	.	TRBJ2-7	CASSLAPGSLAGTTYEQYF	TGTGCCAGCAGCTTGGCCCCCGGGTCGCTAGCGGGAACCACCTACGAGCAGTACTTC
TRBV6-4	TRBD1	.	TRBJ1-2	CASSDRRQDRGLLNYGYTF	TGTGCCAGCAGTGACCGTCGGCAGGACAGGGGGCTTTTGAACTATGGCTACACCTTC
TRBV27	.	.	TRBJ1-1	CASRRGSALSEAFF	TGTGCCAGCAGAAGGGGTTCGGCGCTTTCTGAAGCTTTCTTT
TRBV14	.	.	TRBJ1-3	CASSQYIGLSGNTIYF	TGTGCCAGCAGCCAATACATCGGACTCTCTGGAAACACCATATATTTT
TRBV11-3	.	.	TRBJ2-2	CASSPSPHTGELFF	TGTGCCAGCAGCCCCAGTCCACACACCGGGGAGCTGTTTTTT
TRBV27	.	.	TRBJ2-1	CASRQDRSSYNEQFF	TGTGCCAGCAGGCAAGACAGAAGCTCCTACAATGAGCAGTTCTTC
TRBV28	TRBD1	.	TRBJ1-1	CASSQGGTGRTEAFF	TGTGCCAGCAGCCAGGGGGGCACGGGGAGGACTGAAGCTTTCTTT